A selection of T cell receptor beta chains follows, all from one sample in a study of blood T cells in healthy people across ages. A single record per CDR3 protein comes from TCRdb applying MiXCR to the 5' RACE reads. The sample comprises roughly 800,000 distinct CDR3 sequences, about 26% of which are singletons, and 2.5% to 3.5% rests with the top ten. The same data also contributed to another study, on T cells of mothers and their children.

Sequenced input: blood. Source of these receptors: a boy aged 10-17 years in good health. The conserved cysteine and the conserved F or W are not part of the CDR3 here. Fields, in order: clone size, D gene, V gene, J gene, CDR3 protein. D genes are given only for firm matches. Size is stated for part of the rows, as once, few or many counts, or as a class when the clone is expanded.

abundance: NA; d_gene: TRBD1; v_gene: TRBV29-1; j_gene: TRBJ1-1; CDR3aa: SVEGVQGEDTEAF
abundance: NA; d_gene: NA; v_gene: TRBV9; j_gene: NA; CDR3aa: ASSVGLGSSYEQY
abundance: many; d_gene: NA; v_gene: TRBV5-1; j_gene: TRBJ2-7; CDR3aa: ASSLAGSAYEQY
abundance: many; d_gene: NA; v_gene: TRBV7-3; j_gene: TRBJ2-6; CDR3aa: ASSLISSGANVLT
abundance: NA; d_gene: TRBD1; v_gene: TRBV2; j_gene: NA; CDR3aa: ASMGTVYEQY
abundance: few; d_gene: TRBD2; v_gene: TRBV27; j_gene: TRBJ2-1; CDR3aa: ASSLASGGVPYNEQF
abundance: few; d_gene: TRBD2; v_gene: TRBV9; j_gene: TRBJ2-1; CDR3aa: ASSGNSGSLNEQF
abundance: NA; d_gene: TRBD1; v_gene: TRBV2; j_gene: NA; CDR3aa: ASTSDRTTYEQY
abundance: few; d_gene: NA; v_gene: TRBV5-1; j_gene: TRBJ1-1; CDR3aa: ASSLRVADTEAF
abundance: few; d_gene: TRBD1; v_gene: TRBV20-1; j_gene: TRBJ1-2; CDR3aa: SARTGATYGYT
abundance: many; d_gene: TRBD1; v_gene: TRBV7-6; j_gene: TRBJ1-2; CDR3aa: ASSPGQGASGYT
abundance: few; d_gene: NA; v_gene: TRBV15; j_gene: NA; CDR3aa: ATSSPYEQY
abundance: few; d_gene: NA; v_gene: TRBV28; j_gene: TRBJ1-2; CDR3aa: ASSIEGGYT
abundance: few; d_gene: TRBD1; v_gene: TRBV11-1; j_gene: NA; CDR3aa: ASSLAAAGGVGEQY
abundance: NA; d_gene: TRBD2; v_gene: TRBV20-1; j_gene: TRBJ2-2; CDR3aa: SARASGGAELF
abundance: NA; d_gene: NA; v_gene: TRBV7-3; j_gene: TRBJ2-3; CDR3aa: ASSQTGGAADTQY
abundance: few; d_gene: NA; v_gene: TRBV21-1; j_gene: TRBJ2-3; CDR3aa: ASSKDTLTDTQY
abundance: few; d_gene: TRBD1; v_gene: TRBV29-1; j_gene: TRBJ2-5; CDR3aa: SVAAGQEF
abundance: NA; d_gene: NA; v_gene: TRBV6-2/TRBV6-3; j_gene: TRBJ1-1; CDR3aa: ASSYRLGEAF
abundance: few; d_gene: NA; v_gene: TRBV6-6; j_gene: TRBJ2-4; CDR3aa: ASSLQGSVAKNIQY
abundance: NA; d_gene: TRBD1; v_gene: TRBV3-1; j_gene: TRBJ2-5; CDR3aa: AGSQARGRETQY
abundance: NA; d_gene: NA; v_gene: TRBV2; j_gene: TRBJ2-6; CDR3aa: ASIREEGANVLT
abundance: NA; d_gene: NA; v_gene: TRBV7-2; j_gene: TRBJ1-3; CDR3aa: ASSPYETGNTIY
abundance: NA; d_gene: NA; v_gene: TRBV2; j_gene: TRBJ1-4; CDR3aa: ASSEPGPRS
abundance: NA; d_gene: NA; v_gene: TRBV24-1; j_gene: TRBJ2-5; CDR3aa: ATSDLAGNPQETQY
abundance: NA; d_gene: NA; v_gene: TRBV7-9; j_gene: TRBJ1-3; CDR3aa: ASSLSPGAEGNTIY
abundance: few; d_gene: TRBD1; v_gene: TRBV25-1; j_gene: NA; CDR3aa: ASSWTGDPYEQY
abundance: few; d_gene: TRBD1; v_gene: TRBV2; j_gene: TRBJ1-6; CDR3aa: ASRWTGSSYNSPLH
abundance: NA; d_gene: TRBD1; v_gene: TRBV6-6; j_gene: TRBJ1-1; CDR3aa: ASSYGDSTEAF
abundance: NA; d_gene: NA; v_gene: TRBV12-3/TRBV12-4; j_gene: TRBJ2-7; CDR3aa: ASGSRGEQY
abundance: once; d_gene: TRBD2; v_gene: TRBV7-2; j_gene: TRBJ2-5; CDR3aa: ASSPYSGGEGTQY
abundance: NA; d_gene: TRBD1; v_gene: TRBV6-1; j_gene: TRBJ2-7; CDR3aa: AIKRGQGATYEQY
abundance: NA; d_gene: NA; v_gene: TRBV5-1; j_gene: TRBJ1-4; CDR3aa: ASSSGGWGGPPPKLF
abundance: NA; d_gene: TRBD1; v_gene: TRBV6-5; j_gene: TRBJ1-2; CDR3aa: ASSLNRGWDGYT
abundance: few; d_gene: TRBD2; v_gene: TRBV7-9; j_gene: TRBJ2-3; CDR3aa: ASSLPWEGGSTDTQY
abundance: many; d_gene: NA; v_gene: TRBV9; j_gene: TRBJ2-3; CDR3aa: ASSGNTDTQY
abundance: few; d_gene: TRBD1; v_gene: TRBV28; j_gene: TRBJ1-2; CDR3aa: ASRPTGGGLAYGYT
abundance: few; d_gene: NA; v_gene: TRBV5-1; j_gene: NA; CDR3aa: ASSLDPGLLGDEQF
abundance: NA; d_gene: NA; v_gene: TRBV6-2/TRBV6-3; j_gene: TRBJ2-7; CDR3aa: ASSYRAGHGPYEQY
abundance: NA; d_gene: NA; v_gene: TRBV13; j_gene: TRBJ2-3; CDR3aa: ASSTRGTDTQY
abundance: NA; d_gene: TRBD1; v_gene: TRBV6-2/TRBV6-3; j_gene: TRBJ2-1; CDR3aa: ASRGPRDRAYNEQF
abundance: few; d_gene: NA; v_gene: TRBV5-1; j_gene: TRBJ2-1; CDR3aa: ASSLGQGRGNEQF
abundance: NA; d_gene: NA; v_gene: TRBV10-3; j_gene: TRBJ2-3; CDR3aa: AIRGRTPLSRGTDTQY
abundance: many; d_gene: NA; v_gene: TRBV18; j_gene: TRBJ2-5; CDR3aa: ASSPIQETQY
abundance: few; d_gene: NA; v_gene: TRBV20-1; j_gene: TRBJ2-6; CDR3aa: SARGQLGSSGANVLT
abundance: NA; d_gene: NA; v_gene: TRBV15; j_gene: TRBJ1-2; CDR3aa: ATSAHRENYGYT
abundance: few; d_gene: NA; v_gene: TRBV20-1; j_gene: TRBJ1-2; CDR3aa: SATQIGSYGYT
abundance: few; d_gene: NA; v_gene: TRBV12-3/TRBV12-4; j_gene: TRBJ1-2; CDR3aa: ASSFRLNYGYT
abundance: NA; d_gene: TRBD1; v_gene: TRBV20-1; j_gene: TRBJ1-2; CDR3aa: SARAGTATDNYGYT
abundance: NA; d_gene: NA; v_gene: TRBV10-3; j_gene: TRBJ2-5; CDR3aa: ACRAGKETQY